These 8 T cell receptor beta chains were all obtained from the same sample, sequenced in a study of blood T cell repertoires in COVID-19 (dated by TCRdb to the early 2020s). Library preparation used the immunoSEQ multiplex PCR assay. The table comes from immuneACCESS by way of TCRdb, which keeps in-frame sequences with V and J called. Part of the clones is missing from these tables; in studies checked, under half for an unresolved V gene and the rest for unknown reasons. The sample table contains about 130,000 clones; only one count was recorded for approximately 84% of them. The ten largest clones take up 12% of the sample. Sequenced input: peripheral blood. The receptor source for this set is a woman aged 55 to 70 with acute or convalescent COVID-19.

The genes are TRBV3-1 (or the pseudogene TRBV3-2) and TRBJ1-5, with TRBD1 matching over 7 bases. The junction had 4 bases not matched to a gene; V was cut back by 4 bases and J by 4 bases. The CDR3 totals 14 residues. Germline V gene lookup returns CDR1 LGHDT and CDR2 YNNKEL (reference sequence). This CDR3 is CASSLGQANQPQHF. The CDR3 coding sequence is TGTGCCAGCAGCCTCGGACAGGCTAATCAGCCCCAGCATTTT.

This clone appeared a few times. The chain recombines TRBV25-1 with TRBJ2-5, with TRBD2 identical over 7 bases. Germline-derived CDR1 and CDR2 are MGHDK and SYGVNS. The CDR3 sequence is 12 residues long. The V gene end was trimmed by 3 bases and the J gene end by 7 bases; junction bases not matched to a gene: 2. CDR3 protein: CASSEGRGTQYF. The CDR3 coding sequence is TGTGCCAGCAGTGAGGGGAGGGGGACCCAGTACTTC.

V is TRBV6-5 and J is TRBJ1-6, with D perhaps matching TRBD1 (6 bases). The CDR3 is 13 residues long. The germline gives CDR1 MNHEY, CDR2 SVGAGI. The germline V and J ends were trimmed by 7 bases and 7 bases, with 11 bases remaining between them. CDR3 region: CASTGQMNSPLHF. CDR3 nucleotide sequence: TGTGCCAGCACAGGACAGATGAATTCACCCCTCCACTTT.

The chain recombines TRBV2 with TRBJ2-7; D gene uncertain. Between the trimmed V and J ends, which lost 6 bases and 3 bases, there was a span of 9 bases. The CDR3 runs to 12 residues. Germline CDR1 reads SNHLY; CDR2 reads FYNNEI. CDR3 nucleotides: TGTGCCAGCAGGCCTATCGACTACGAGCAGTACTTC. Translated: CASRPIDYEQYF.

This sequence joins TRBV2 and TRBJ2-3; 7 nucleotides line up with TRBD1. Germline trimming cut 7 bases from V and 6 bases from J; bases unmatched to any gene: 10. CDR3 length: 14 amino acids. The V gene's germline CDR1 is SNHLY and CDR2 FYNNEI. CDR3 coding DNA: TGTGCCAGCACCTCAGGACAGGTTCGGGATACGCAGTATTTT. Encoded protein: CASTSGQVRDTQYF.

The chain is built from TRBV11-2 and TRBJ1-5, with TRBD1 as a possible D gene (5 bases). The CDR3 loop spans 15 amino acids. Trimming removed 1 base at V and 6 bases at J, with 13 bases between. Germline CDR1 reads SGHAT; CDR2 reads FQNNGV. CDR3 bases: TGTGCCAGCAGCTTAGGTCCGGGGGTAGGTCAGCCCCAGCATTTT. This translates into CASSLGPGVGQPQHF. Using reference TRBV11-2 and TRBJ1-5 for the parts outside the CDR3, the full variable domain is EAGVAQSPRYKIIEKRQSVAFWCNPISGHATLYWYQQILGQGPKLLIQFQNNGVVDDSQLPKDRFSAERLKGVDSTLKIQPAKLEDSAVYLCASSLGPGVGQPQHFGDGTRLSIL.

V gene TRBV9 combines with J gene TRBJ1-3; possible D gene TRBD1, 6 bases. This CDR3 has 16 amino acids. The V gene's germline CDR1 is SGDLS and CDR2 YYNGEE. V was clipped by 4 bases and J by 7 bases, with 21 bases between them. CDR3 protein: CASSPQPVTGGNTIYF. CDR3 DNA: TGTGCCAGCAGCCCCCAGCCGGTGACAGGCGGCAACACCATATATTTT.

The rearrangement uses TRBV28 and TRBJ1-2, with D possibly TRBD1 on 5 matching bases. The CDR3 has 16 residues. Germline CDR1 reads MDHEN; CDR2 reads SYDVKM. The germline V and J ends were trimmed by 1 base and 5 bases, with 17 bases remaining between them. This chain's CDR3 is CASSLSQATFIYGYTF. In DNA, the CDR3 is TGTGCCAGCAGTTTATCACAGGCAACCTTCATTTATGGCTACACCTTC.